Listed below are T cell receptor beta chains from one sample, sequenced in a study of blood T cell repertoires in COVID-19. Assay: immunoSEQ multiplex PCR; the TCRdb copy retains only in-frame clones and omits some. This repertoire shows more than 250,000 clones, roughly 89% found once; its top ten account for about 1.7%. Material for sequencing was PBMCs or T cells enriched from blood (not recorded which). These receptors were collected from a woman under 30 with acute COVID-19. CDR3s include the opening cysteine and the closing phenylalanine or tryptophan. A D gene is named only where the DNA matches it firmly. The size of a clone is reported for some rows only, either as once, few or many, or as a class for expanded clones.

j_gene,abundance,v_gene,d_gene,CDR3aa,CDR3nt
TRBJ2-2,.,TRBV4-1,.,CASSQEGTPYTGELFF,TGCGCCAGCAGCCAAGAGGGGACACCTTACACCGGGGAGCTGTTTTTT
TRBJ2-7,.,TRBV28,TRBD2,CASRTPELAPGTSGSYEQYF,TGTGCCAGCAGGACTCCCGAGCTGGCTCCCGGGACTAGCGGTTCCTACGAGCAGTACTTC
TRBJ2-5,.,TRBV5-4,.,CASSLDRQAGETQYF,TGTGCCAGCAGCTTGGATAGACAGGCAGGAGAGACCCAGTACTTC
TRBJ1-2,.,TRBV28,.,CASSLQLRDNPNYGYTF,TGTGCCAGCAGTTTACAGCTTAGGGACAACCCCAACTATGGCTACACCTTC
TRBJ1-2,.,TRBV19,TRBD1,CASSMVTGVFEGRYGYTF,TGTGCCAGTAGTATGGTGACAGGGGTCTTTGAAGGACGCTATGGCTACACCTTC
TRBJ2-7,once,TRBV28,.,CASSLLAGASYEQYF,TGTGCCAGCAGTTTACTGGCGGGGGCATCCTACGAGCAGTACTTC
TRBJ1-1,.,TRBV2,.,CASSDWTVGTEAFF,TGTGCCAGCAGTGATTGGACAGTCGGAACTGAAGCTTTCTTT
TRBJ1-3,.,TRBV15,.,CATTGARAGNTIYF,TGTGCCACCACAGGGGCTCGGGCTGGAAACACCATATATTTT
TRBJ2-2,.,TRBV24-1,TRBD2,CATSAGTSDTGELFF,TGTGCCACCAGTGCCGGGACTAGCGACACCGGGGAGCTGTTTTTT
TRBJ2-3,.,TRBV3-1/TRBV3-2,TRBD2,CASSQGLAGGGNTQYF,TGTGCCAGCAGCCAAGGACTAGCGGGAGGGGGGAATACGCAGTATTTT
TRBJ1-2,.,TRBV5-1,TRBD1,CASSLGDSRWYGYTF,TGCGCCAGCAGCTTGGGGGACAGTAGGTGGTATGGCTACACCTTC
TRBJ2-7,.,TRBV7-8,.,CASSLGASRYEQYF,TGTGCCAGCAGCTTAGGAGCTAGCAGGTACGAGCAGTACTTC
TRBJ2-7,.,TRBV11-2,.,CASSLQRGNRYEQYF,TGTGCCAGCAGCCTACAACGAGGGAATCGCTACGAGCAGTACTTC
TRBJ1-6,.,TRBV7-2,.,CASSFDKDSPLHF,TGTGCCAGCAGCTTCGACAAAGATTCACCCCTCCACTTT
TRBJ2-1,.,TRBV28,TRBD2,CASLAGVTYNEQFF,TGTGCCAGTTTAGCGGGAGTCACCTACAATGAGCAGTTCTTC
TRBJ2-1,few,TRBV12-3/TRBV12-4,TRBD1,CASSMTGKLEQFF,TGTGCCAGCAGCATGACAGGGAAACTTGAGCAGTTCTTC
TRBJ2-2,.,TRBV14,TRBD2,CASSWTRHTGELFF,TGTGCCAGCAGCTGGACTAGACACACCGGGGAGCTGTTTTTT
TRBJ2-5,.,TRBV12-3/TRBV12-4,.,CASRPDRKETQYF,TGTGCCAGCAGACCCGACAGAAAGGAGACCCAGTACTTC
TRBJ2-3,once,TRBV7-2,TRBD2,CASSLRGQVAGGTDTQYF,TGTGCCAGCAGCCTCAGGGGCCAGGTAGCGGGAGGCACAGATACGCAGTATTTT
TRBJ2-5,.,TRBV29-1,.,CSGWQVNEETQYF,TGCAGCGGTTGGCAGGTGAACGAAGAGACCCAGTACTTC
TRBJ2-7,.,TRBV28,TRBD2,CASTETWTGVLTSGKSYEQYF,TGTGCCAGCACCGAGACTTGGACAGGGGTATTGACTAGCGGGAAGAGCTACGAGCAGTACTTC
TRBJ1-3,.,TRBV6-5,.,CAGRDSSSGNTIYF,TGTGCCGGCAGGGACTCCAGCTCTGGAAACACCATATATTTT
TRBJ2-5,once,TRBV7-8,.,CASSRRETQYF,TGTGCCAGCAGCCGGCGAGAGACCCAGTACTTC
TRBJ1-3,.,TRBV7-6,.,CASSSPGRGGNTIYF,TGTGCCAGCAGCTCCCCGGGCAGGGGAGGAAACACCATATATTTT
TRBJ1-1,.,TRBV19,TRBD1,CASIPTGENTEAFF,TGTGCCAGTATCCCGACAGGGGAAAACACTGAAGCTTTCTTT
TRBJ1-4,.,TRBV7-9,.,CASSTQGKEKLFF,TGTGCCAGCAGCACACAGGGTAAGGAAAAACTGTTTTTT
TRBJ2-5,once,TRBV7-9,TRBD1,CASSLRDRDVQETQYF,TGTGCCAGCAGCTTAAGGGACAGGGACGTTCAAGAGACCCAGTACTTC
TRBJ2-7,.,TRBV2,.,CASSEQGQFYEQYF,TGTGCCAGCAGTGAGCAGGGGCAGTTCTACGAGCAGTACTTC
TRBJ2-1,.,TRBV3-1/TRBV3-2,.,CASSQTRGSSYNEQFF,TGTGCCAGCAGCCAAACTCGGGGAAGCTCCTACAATGAGCAGTTCTTC
TRBJ1-1,.,TRBV6-5,.,CASRYAGEAFF,TGTGCCAGCAGGTACGCGGGTGAAGCTTTCTTT
TRBJ1-2,.,TRBV16,.,CASSQLPGVFYGYTF,TGTGCCAGCAGCCAATTACCAGGGGTGTTCTATGGCTACACCTTC
TRBJ1-6,.,TRBV30,.,CAWSVLARGNSPLHF,TGTGCCTGGAGTGTACTGGCCCGGGGGAATTCACCCCTCCACTTT
TRBJ2-7,few,TRBV5-1,.,CASSLDSTRSYEQYF,TGCGCCAGCAGCTTGGATAGCACCCGATCCTACGAGCAGTACTTC
TRBJ1-5,.,TRBV30,TRBD1,CAWSHDTGVNQPQHF,TGTGCCTGGAGTCATGATACAGGGGTAAATCAGCCCCAGCATTTT
TRBJ1-1,.,TRBV27,.,CASSRGDSNTEAFF,TGTGCCAGCAGTCGGGGGGACTCTAACACTGAAGCTTTCTTT
TRBJ2-7,.,TRBV5-1,.,CASSLAQIPYEQYF,TGCGCCAGCAGCTTGGCACAGATTCCCTACGAGCAGTACTTC
TRBJ2-1,.,TRBV19,TRBD2,CASKGLAGGPSDNEQFF,TGTGCCAGTAAGGGACTAGCGGGAGGGCCTTCGGACAATGAGCAGTTCTTC
TRBJ1-2,once,TRBV24-1,.,CATSDTISGLGYTF,TGTGCCACCAGTGACACCATATCAGGGTTGGGCTACACCTTC
TRBJ1-4,.,TRBV6-1,TRBD1,CASSEVPGQGDEKLFF,TGTGCCAGCAGTGAGGTCCCGGGACAGGGGGATGAAAAACTGTTTTTT
TRBJ2-5,.,TRBV4-2,TRBD2,CASSQERQDLAGPYF,TGTGCCAGCAGCCAAGAGCGGCAGGATCTAGCGGGACCGTACTTC
TRBJ2-7,.,TRBV10-3,.,CANREQYF,TGTGCCAACCGGGAGCAGTACTTC
TRBJ2-7,few,TRBV28,TRBD2,CASSLGGLAGGEQYF,TGTGCCAGCAGTTTAGGGGGACTAGCGGGAGGGGAGCAGTACTTC
TRBJ2-1,.,TRBV7-2,.,CASSLVLAGSNEQFF,TGTGCCAGCAGCTTAGTACTGGCAGGCTCCAATGAGCAGTTCTTC
TRBJ2-2,.,TRBV7-9,.,CASRSRLNTGELFF,TGTGCCAGCAGGTCTAGACTAAACACCGGGGAGCTGTTTTTT
TRBJ2-5,once,TRBV9,.,CASSPRYQETQYF,TGTGCCAGCAGCCCCAGGTACCAAGAGACCCAGTACTTC
TRBJ1-2,.,TRBV2,.,CAGQGPQLYGYTF,TGTGCCGGCCAGGGTCCCCAATTATATGGCTACACCTTC
TRBJ1-2,.,TRBV9,TRBD1,CASSPQGNYGYTF,TGTGCCAGCAGCCCACAGGGGAACTATGGCTACACCTTC
TRBJ2-1,.,TRBV4-2,TRBD2,CASSQETSGDYNEQFF,TGTGCCAGCAGCCAAGAGACTAGCGGGGACTACAATGAGCAGTTCTTC
TRBJ1-6,.,TRBV18,.,CASSPPTGGNSPLHF,TGTGCCAGCTCACCACCGACGGGGGGTAATTCACCCCTCCACTTT
TRBJ2-3,.,TRBV7-9,.,CASSLLGGDTQYF,TGTGCCAGCAGCTTATTGGGGGGAGATACGCAGTATTTT
TRBJ2-7,.,TRBV28,TRBD1,CASSSSGTGVYEQYF,TGTGCCAGCAGTTCGTCGGGGACAGGCGTCTACGAGCAGTACTTC
TRBJ1-4,.,TRBV19,TRBD1,CASSMGQGPNEKLFF,TGTGCCAGTAGTATGGGACAGGGGCCTAATGAAAAACTGTTTTTT
TRBJ1-5,.,TRBV6-5,TRBD1,CASSRDRGNQPQHF,TGTGCCAGCAGTAGGGACAGGGGGAATCAGCCCCAGCATTTT
TRBJ2-3,.,TRBV12-3/TRBV12-4,.,CASSFLRDTQYF,TGTGCCAGCAGTTTTTTGAGGGATACGCAGTATTTT
TRBJ1-5,few,TRBV30,TRBD1,CAWSAGQENQPQHF,TGTGCCTGGAGTGCGGGACAGGAAAATCAGCCCCAGCATTTT
TRBJ1-1,.,TRBV5-6,TRBD1,CASSGQGGSEAFF,TGTGCCAGCAGCGGACAGGGTGGCTCTGAAGCTTTCTTT
TRBJ2-7,.,TRBV28,TRBD2,CASSLRGRVYEQYF,TGTGCCAGCAGTTTACGTGGGAGGGTCTACGAGCAGTACTTC
TRBJ2-4,.,TRBV21-1,.,CASSHWTGLRQSKNIQYF,TGTGCCAGCAGCCACTGGACAGGCCTTAGACAGTCCAAAAACATTCAGTACTTC
TRBJ1-1,.,TRBV6-5,.,CASSSFRSSEAFF,TGTGCCAGCAGTTCCTTTCGCAGTTCTGAAGCTTTCTTT